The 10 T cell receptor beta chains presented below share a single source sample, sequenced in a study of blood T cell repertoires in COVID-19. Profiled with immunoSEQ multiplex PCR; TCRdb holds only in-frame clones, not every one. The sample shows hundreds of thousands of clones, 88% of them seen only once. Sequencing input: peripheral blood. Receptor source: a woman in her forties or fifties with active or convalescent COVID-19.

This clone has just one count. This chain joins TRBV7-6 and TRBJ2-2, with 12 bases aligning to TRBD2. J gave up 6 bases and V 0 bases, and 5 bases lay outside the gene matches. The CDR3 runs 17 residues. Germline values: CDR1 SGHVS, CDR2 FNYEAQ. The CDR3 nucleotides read TGTGCCAGCAGCTTAGCCCTAGCGGGAGGGCGTCCCGGGGAGCTGTTTTTT. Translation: CASSLALAGGRPGELFF.

This chain's CDR3 is CASSFDRAGANVLTF. The CDR3 DNA is TGTGCCAGCAGTTTCGACAGGGCTGGGGCCAACGTCCTGACTTTC. The chain joins TRBV28 to TRBJ2-6; 7 positions agree with TRBD1. This CDR3 comprises 15 residues. Germline lookup yields CDR1 MDHEN and CDR2 SYDVKM. V shed 3 bases, J shed 2 bases, and the junction held 1 base outside the gene matches. Full variable domain (rest looked up from reference TRBV28 and TRBJ2-6): DVKVTQSSRYLVKRTGEKVFLECVQDMDHENMFWYRQDPGLGLRLIYFSYDVKMKEKGDIPEGYSVSREKKERFSLILESASTNQTSMYLCASSFDRAGANVLTFGAGSRLTVL.

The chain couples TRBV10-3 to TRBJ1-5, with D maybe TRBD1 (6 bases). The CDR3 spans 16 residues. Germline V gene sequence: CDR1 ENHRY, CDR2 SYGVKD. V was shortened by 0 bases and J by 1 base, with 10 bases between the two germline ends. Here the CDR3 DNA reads TGTGCCATCAGTGAGTCGAGGACAGACAGCAATCAGCCCCAGCATTTT. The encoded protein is CAISESRTDSNQPQHF.

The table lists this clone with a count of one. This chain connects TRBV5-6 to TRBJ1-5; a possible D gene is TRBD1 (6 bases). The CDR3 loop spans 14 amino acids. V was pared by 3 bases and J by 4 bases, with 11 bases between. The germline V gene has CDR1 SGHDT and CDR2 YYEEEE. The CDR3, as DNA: TGTGCCAGCAGCTCAGGACAGATTAATCAGCCCCAGCATTTT. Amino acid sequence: CASSSGQINQPQHF.

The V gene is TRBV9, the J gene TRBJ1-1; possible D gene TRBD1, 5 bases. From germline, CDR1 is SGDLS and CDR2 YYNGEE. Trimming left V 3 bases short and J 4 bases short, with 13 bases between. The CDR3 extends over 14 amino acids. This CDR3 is CASSEGPGSTEAFF. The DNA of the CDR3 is TGTGCCAGCAGCGAGGGGCCCGGAAGCACTGAAGCTTTCTTT.

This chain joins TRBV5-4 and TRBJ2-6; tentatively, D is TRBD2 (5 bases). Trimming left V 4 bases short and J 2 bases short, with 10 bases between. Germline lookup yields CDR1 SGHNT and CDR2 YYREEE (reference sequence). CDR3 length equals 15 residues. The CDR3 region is CASSPSGTGANVLTF. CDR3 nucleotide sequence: TGTGCCAGCAGCCCGTCGGGGACTGGGGCCAACGTCCTGACTTTC.

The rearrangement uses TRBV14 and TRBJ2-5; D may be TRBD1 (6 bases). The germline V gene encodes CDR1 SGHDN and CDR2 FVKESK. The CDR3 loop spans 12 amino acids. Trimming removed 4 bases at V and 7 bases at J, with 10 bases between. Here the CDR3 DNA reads TGTGCCAGCAGCCCCCAAGGGGGGACCCAGTACTTC. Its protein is CASSPQGGTQYF.

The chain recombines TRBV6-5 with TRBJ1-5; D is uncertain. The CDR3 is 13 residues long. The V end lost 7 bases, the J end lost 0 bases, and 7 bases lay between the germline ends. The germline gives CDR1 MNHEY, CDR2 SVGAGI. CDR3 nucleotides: TGTGCCAGCACCTTATATAGCAATCAGCCCCAGCATTTT. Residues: CASTLYSNQPQHF.

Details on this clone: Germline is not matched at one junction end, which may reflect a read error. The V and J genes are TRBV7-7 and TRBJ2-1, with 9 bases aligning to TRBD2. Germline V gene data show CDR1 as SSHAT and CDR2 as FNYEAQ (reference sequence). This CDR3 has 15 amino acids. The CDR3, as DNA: TGTGCTAGCAGCTTAGATCGGACTAGCGTAAATGAGCAGTTCTTC. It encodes CASSLDRTSVNEQFF.

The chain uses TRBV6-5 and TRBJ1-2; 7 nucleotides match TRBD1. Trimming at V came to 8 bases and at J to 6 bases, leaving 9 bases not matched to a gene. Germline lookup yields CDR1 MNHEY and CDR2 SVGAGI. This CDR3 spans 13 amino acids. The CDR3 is CASGQARRDGYTF. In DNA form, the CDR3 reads TGTGCCAGCGGACAGGCAAGGAGAGATGGCTACACCTTC.